The present T cell receptor (beta chain) was sequenced within a study of immune evolution from preneoplasia to lung adenocarcinoma. Method: immunoSEQ multiplex PCR; TCRdb's copy keeps in-frame clones and lacks some. The sample contains roughly 40,000 clones, 74% of which appear only once. Concerning this clone: What it binds is not known.

Study-wide results and caveats: Normal lung had highest clonality; later lesions appeared denser, more diverse.

V was pared by 3 bases and J by 1 base, with 12 bases between. Germline lookup yields CDR1 KGHSH and CDR2 LQKENI. There are 15 residues in the CDR3. Each case's diagnosis was confirmed by two pathologists on H&E. The source of this sequence is a person aged 55 to 69 with lung adenocarcinoma. This chain connects TRBV18 to TRBJ1-1; TRBD1 is a possible D gene (5 bases). Sequenced material: FFPE invasive lung adenocarcinoma tissue. CDR3: CASSPMGLTNTEAFF. The CDR3 region has the DNA TGTGCCAGCTCACCTATGGGACTCACGAACACTGAAGCTTTCTTT.